Described below is a single T cell receptor (beta chain) sequence and its context. What it recognizes is unknown. This entry comes from a study of shared clonotypes between healthy human individuals. Study-wide findings and caveats: Measured sharing among donors was expected to vary with sequencing depth.

The germline gives CDR1 PRHDT, CDR2 FYEKMQ (reference sequence). V was clipped by 5 bases and J by 4 bases; unmatched bases: 8. There are 17 residues in the CDR3. The donor cohort consisted entirely of Caucasian adults residing in Nashville, Tennessee. Using immunoSEQ multiplex PCR, the repertoire was profiled, and TCRdb retains in-frame clones only, with some absent. The table records some 1.5 million clones, around 97% of them present only once. The specimen sequenced was naive CD4+ T cells sorted from blood. Regarding subset: CD45RA+ positively selected. This sequence was found in a man aged 25-40 years in good health. V is TRBV13 and J is TRBJ2-3, with TRBD2 matching over 14 bases. The CDR3 spells CASSMGTSGSRSDTQYF. The CDR3 coding sequence is TGTGCCAGCAGCATGGGGACTAGCGGGAGTCGGTCAGATACGCAGTATTTT.